This T cell receptor (beta chain) derives from a study of shared clonotypes between healthy human individuals. Study-level results: Naive subsets tended to show greater estimated richness than memory subsets.

About this clone: Antigen specificity is unknown.

Here immunoSEQ multiplex PCR was the method, and the copy in TCRdb shows in-frame clones only, minus some. The data contain over a million clones, more than 95% of them singletons. The sample was naive CD4+ T cells sorted from blood. Subset described: CD45RA+ positively selected. This receptor was obtained from a man aged 25 to 40 in good health.

The CDR3 bases are TGTGCCAGCAGCTTACTACAATACAATGAGCAGTTCTTC. This translates into CASSLLQYNEQFF. The chain links TRBV9 to TRBJ2-1, with D uncertain. Germline CDR1 and CDR2: SGDLS and YYNGEE. The CDR3 covers 13 residues. Trimming left V 4 bases short and J 4 bases short, with 9 bases between.